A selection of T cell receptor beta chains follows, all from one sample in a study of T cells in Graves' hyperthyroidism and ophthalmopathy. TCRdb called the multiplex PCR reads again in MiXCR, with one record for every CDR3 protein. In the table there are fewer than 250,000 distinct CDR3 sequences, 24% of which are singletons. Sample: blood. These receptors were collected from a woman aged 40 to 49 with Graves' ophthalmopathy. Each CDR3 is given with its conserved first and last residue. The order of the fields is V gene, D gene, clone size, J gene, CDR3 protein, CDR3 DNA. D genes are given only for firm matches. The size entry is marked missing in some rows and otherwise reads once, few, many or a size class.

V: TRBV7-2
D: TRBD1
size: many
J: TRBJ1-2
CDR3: CASSPGQGAWGYTF
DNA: TGTGCCAGCAGCCCGGGACAGGGGGCATGGGGCTACACCTTC

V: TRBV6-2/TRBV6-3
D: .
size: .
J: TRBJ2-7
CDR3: CASSPFLAYEQYF
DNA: TGTGCCAGCAGTCCGTTCCTCGCGTACGAGCAGTACTTC

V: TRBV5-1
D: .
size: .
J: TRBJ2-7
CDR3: CASSWTDAYEQYF
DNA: TGCGCCAGCAGCTGGACAGACGCCTACGAGCAGTACTTC

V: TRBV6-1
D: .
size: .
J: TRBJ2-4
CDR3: CASTKGVGAKNIQYF
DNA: TGTGCCAGCACCAAGGGGGTAGGGGCCAAAAACATTCAGTACTTC

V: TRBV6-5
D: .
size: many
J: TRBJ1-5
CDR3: CASSPQGTGNQPQHF
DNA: TGTGCCAGCAGTCCACAGGGTACGGGCAATCAGCCCCAGCATTTT

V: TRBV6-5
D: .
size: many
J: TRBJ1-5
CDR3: CASSYLDSNQPQHF
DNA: TGTGCCAGCAGTTACTTGGATAGCAATCAGCCCCAGCATTTT

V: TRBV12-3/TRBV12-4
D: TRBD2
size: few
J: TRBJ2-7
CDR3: CASSVTSAFSYEQYF
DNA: TGTGCCAGCAGTGTGACTAGCGCATTCTCCTACGAGCAGTACTTC

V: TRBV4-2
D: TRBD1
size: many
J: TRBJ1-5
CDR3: CASSQGGQGRNSNQPQHF
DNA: TGTGCCAGCAGCCAAGGCGGACAGGGCAGGAATAGCAATCAGCCCCAGCATTTT

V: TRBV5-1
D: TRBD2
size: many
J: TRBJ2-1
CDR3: CASSRGLAGNEQFF
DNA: TGCGCCAGCAGCAGGGGACTAGCGGGTAATGAGCAGTTCTTC

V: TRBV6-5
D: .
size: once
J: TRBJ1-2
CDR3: CASSSNLRGYPGYTF
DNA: TGTGCCAGCAGTTCAAACCTCAGGGGCTATCCTGGCTACACCTTC

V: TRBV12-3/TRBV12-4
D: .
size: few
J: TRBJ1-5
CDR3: CASTTGPRQPQHF
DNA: TGTGCCAGCACTACAGGGCCCAGGCAGCCCCAGCATTTT

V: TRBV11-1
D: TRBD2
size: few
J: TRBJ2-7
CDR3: CASSGPSGSGTPYEQYF
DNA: TGTGCCAGCAGCGGCCCATCGGGTAGCGGGACCCCCTACGAGCAGTACTTC

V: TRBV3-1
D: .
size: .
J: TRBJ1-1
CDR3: CAISHDRNTEAFF
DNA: TGTGCCATCAGCCACGACAGGAACACTGAAGCTTTCTTT

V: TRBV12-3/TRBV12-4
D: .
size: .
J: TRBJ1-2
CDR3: CASTPGPSYGYTF
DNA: TGTGCCAGCACCCCCGGGCCGAGCTATGGCTACACCTTC

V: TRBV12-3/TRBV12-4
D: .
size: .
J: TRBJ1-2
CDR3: CASSFITGVGYNF
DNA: TGTGCCAGCAGTTTCATCACGGGGGTTGGCTACAACTTC

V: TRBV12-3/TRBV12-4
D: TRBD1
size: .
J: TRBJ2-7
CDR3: CASSFRTGDSEQYF
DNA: TGTGCCAGCAGTTTCCGGACAGGGGACAGCGAGCAGTACTTC

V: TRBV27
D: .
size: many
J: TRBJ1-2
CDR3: CASSLGIRDPDYGYTF
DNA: TGTGCCAGCAGCCTGGGGATTCGGGATCCGGACTATGGCTACACCTTC

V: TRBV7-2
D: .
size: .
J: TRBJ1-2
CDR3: CASSLVVWVDGYTF
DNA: TGTGCCAGCAGCTTAGTCGTTTGGGTTGATGGCTACACCTTC

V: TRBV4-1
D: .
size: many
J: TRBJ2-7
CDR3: CASSQESTQSSYEQYF
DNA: TGCGCCAGCAGCCAAGAATCGACACAGAGCTCCTACGAGCAGTACTTC

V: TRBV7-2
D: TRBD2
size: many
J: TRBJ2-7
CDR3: CASSLDWRETNEQYF
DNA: TGTGCCAGCAGCTTAGACTGGCGGGAGACCAACGAGCAGTACTTC

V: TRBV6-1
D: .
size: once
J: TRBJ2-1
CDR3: CASRTGTLRNEQFF
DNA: TGTGCCAGCAGGACCGGGACACTGAGGAATGAGCAGTTCTTC

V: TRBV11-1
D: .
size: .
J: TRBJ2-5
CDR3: CASSLFGGTPSQETQYF
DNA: TGTGCCAGCAGCTTATTCGGGGGTACGCCTTCCCAAGAGACCCAGTACTTC

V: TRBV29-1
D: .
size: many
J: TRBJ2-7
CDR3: CSVETNGGGSYEQYF
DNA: TGCAGCGTTGAAACAAACGGAGGGGGCTCCTACGAGCAGTACTTC

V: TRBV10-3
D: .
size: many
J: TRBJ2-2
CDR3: CAISETGKNGELFF
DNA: TGTGCCATCAGTGAGACAGGGAAGAACGGGGAGCTGTTTTTT

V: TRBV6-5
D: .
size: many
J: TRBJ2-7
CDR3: CASSLSTEGGYEQYF
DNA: TGTGCCAGCAGTTTGAGCACGGAAGGGGGCTACGAGCAGTACTTC

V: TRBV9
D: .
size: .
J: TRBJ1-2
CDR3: CASSVGGRAPYGYTF
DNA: TGTGCCAGCAGCGTAGGAGGACGGGCACCCTATGGCTACACCTTC

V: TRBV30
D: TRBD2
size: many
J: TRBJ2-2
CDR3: CAWKGAKSGSVYGTGELFF
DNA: TGTGCCTGGAAAGGAGCAAAAAGCGGGAGCGTATACGGCACCGGGGAGCTGTTTTTT

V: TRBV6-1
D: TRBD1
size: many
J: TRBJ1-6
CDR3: CASSSEGASNSPLHF
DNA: TGTGCCAGCAGCTCTGAGGGGGCGTCGAATTCACCCCTCCACTTT

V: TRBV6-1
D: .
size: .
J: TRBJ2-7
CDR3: CASSDVSLGEQYF
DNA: TGTGCCAGCAGTGACGTCTCACTGGGCGAGCAGTACTTC

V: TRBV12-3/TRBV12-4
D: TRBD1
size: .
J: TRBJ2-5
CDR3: CASSLRDRQETQYF
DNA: TGTGCCAGCAGTTTAAGGGACAGACAAGAGACCCAGTACTTC

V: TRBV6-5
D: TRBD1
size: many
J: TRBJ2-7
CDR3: CASRGGTGAYEQYF
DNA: TGTGCCAGCAGGGGGGGGACAGGGGCCTACGAGCAGTACTTC

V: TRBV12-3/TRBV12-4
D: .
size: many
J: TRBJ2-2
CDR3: CASTYTGELFF
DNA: TGTGCCAGCACCTACACCGGGGAGCTGTTTTTT

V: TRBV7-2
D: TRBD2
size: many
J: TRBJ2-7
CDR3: CASRAAGGYEQYF
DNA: TGTGCCAGCAGGGCGGCGGGAGGCTACGAGCAGTACTTC

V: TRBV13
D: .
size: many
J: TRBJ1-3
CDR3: CASSLTEVSGNTIYF
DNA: TGTGCCAGCAGCTTAACCGAAGTCTCTGGAAACACCATATATTTT

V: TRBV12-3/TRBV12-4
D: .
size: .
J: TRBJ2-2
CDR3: CASSPPDRDANTGELFF
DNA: TGTGCCAGCAGTCCCCCGGATAGAGATGCGAACACCGGGGAGCTGTTTTTT

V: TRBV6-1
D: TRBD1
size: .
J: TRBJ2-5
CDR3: CASASGQGKETQYF
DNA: TGTGCCAGCGCCTCGGGACAGGGGAAGGAGACCCAGTACTTC

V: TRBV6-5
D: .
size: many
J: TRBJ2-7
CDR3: CASRPTDFYEQYF
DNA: TGTGCCAGCAGGCCGACAGATTTCTACGAGCAGTACTTC

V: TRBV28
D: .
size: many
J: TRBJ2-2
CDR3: CASSPNGRNTGELFF
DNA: TGTGCCAGCAGCCCCAATGGACGGAACACCGGGGAGCTGTTTTTT

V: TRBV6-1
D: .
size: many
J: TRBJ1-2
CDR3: CASSASGRSGYGYTF
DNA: TGTGCCAGCAGTGCCTCGGGACGGTCTGGCTATGGCTACACCTTC

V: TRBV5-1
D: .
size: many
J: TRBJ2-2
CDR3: CASGRGNTGELFF
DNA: TGCGCCAGCGGACGGGGGAACACCGGGGAGCTGTTTTTT

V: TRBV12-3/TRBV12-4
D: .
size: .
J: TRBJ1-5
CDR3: CASGGETGLQPQHF
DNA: TGTGCCAGCGGGGGGGAAACAGGGTTACAGCCCCAGCATTTT

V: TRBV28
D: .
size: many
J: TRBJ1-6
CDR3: CASSTGTRGSYNSPLHF
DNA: TGTGCCAGCAGCACCGGGACACGTGGGTCCTATAATTCACCCCTCCACTTT

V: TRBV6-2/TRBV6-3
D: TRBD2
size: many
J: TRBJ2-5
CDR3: CASSTISSGKKETQYF
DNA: TGTGCCAGCAGCACAATATCAAGCGGGAAGAAAGAGACCCAGTACTTC

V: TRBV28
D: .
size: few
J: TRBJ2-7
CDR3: CASTPGGAYEQYF
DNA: TGTGCCAGCACCCCCGGCGGAGCGTACGAGCAGTACTTC

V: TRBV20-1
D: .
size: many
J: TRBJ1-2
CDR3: CSASRQTNYGYTF
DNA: TGCAGTGCTAGTAGACAGACTAACTATGGCTACACCTTC

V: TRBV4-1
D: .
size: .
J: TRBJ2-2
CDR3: CASSQDELGELFF
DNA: TGCGCCAGCAGCCAAGATGAACTCGGGGAGCTGTTTTTT

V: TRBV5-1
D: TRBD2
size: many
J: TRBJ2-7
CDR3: CASSSGLAGAQNDEQYF
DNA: TGCGCCAGCAGCTCAGGACTAGCGGGAGCCCAAAATGACGAGCAGTACTTC

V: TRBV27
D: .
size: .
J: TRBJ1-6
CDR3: CASSGTSNSPLHF
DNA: TGTGCCAGCAGTGGGACTTCGAATTCACCCCTCCACTTT

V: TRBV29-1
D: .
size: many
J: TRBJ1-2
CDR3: CSVDPGPNNYGYTF
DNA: TGCAGCGTTGACCCCGGGCCAAACAACTATGGCTACACCTTC

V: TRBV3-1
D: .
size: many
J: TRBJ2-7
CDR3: CASSQDRGEQYF
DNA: TGTGCCAGCAGCCAAGATCGGGGCGAGCAGTACTTC

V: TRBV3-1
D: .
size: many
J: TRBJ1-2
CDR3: CASSQVPDALPNYGYTF
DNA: TGTGCCAGCAGCCAAGTCCCTGACGCGCTTCCTAACTATGGCTACACCTTC

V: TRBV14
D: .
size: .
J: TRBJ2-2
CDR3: CASSQVQANTGELFF
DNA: TGTGCCAGCAGCCAAGTGCAGGCGAACACCGGGGAGCTGTTTTTT

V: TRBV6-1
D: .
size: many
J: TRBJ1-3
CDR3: CASSEAVPSSGNTIYF
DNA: TGTGCCAGCAGTGAAGCGGTACCCAGCTCTGGAAACACCATATATTTT

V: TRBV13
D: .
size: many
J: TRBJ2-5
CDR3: CASSLSAGPRQETQYF
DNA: TGTGCCAGCAGCTTATCGGCAGGGCCGAGGCAAGAGACCCAGTACTTC

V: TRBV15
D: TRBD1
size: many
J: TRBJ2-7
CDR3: CATSREARGSYEQYF
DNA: TGTGCCACCAGCAGAGAGGCCAGGGGGTCCTACGAGCAGTACTTC